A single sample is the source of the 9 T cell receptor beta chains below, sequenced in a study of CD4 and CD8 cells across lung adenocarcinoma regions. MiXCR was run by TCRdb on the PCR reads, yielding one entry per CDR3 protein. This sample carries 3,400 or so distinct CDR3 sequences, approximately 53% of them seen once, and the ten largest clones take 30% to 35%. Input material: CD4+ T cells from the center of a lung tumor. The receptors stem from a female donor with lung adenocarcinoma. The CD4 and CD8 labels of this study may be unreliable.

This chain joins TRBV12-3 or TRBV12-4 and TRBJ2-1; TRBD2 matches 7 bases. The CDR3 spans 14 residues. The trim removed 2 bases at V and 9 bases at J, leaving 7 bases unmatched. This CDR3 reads CASSLNPGGSEQFF. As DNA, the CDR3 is TGTGCCAGCAGTTTAAACCCCGGGGGGAGTGAGCAGTTCTTC.

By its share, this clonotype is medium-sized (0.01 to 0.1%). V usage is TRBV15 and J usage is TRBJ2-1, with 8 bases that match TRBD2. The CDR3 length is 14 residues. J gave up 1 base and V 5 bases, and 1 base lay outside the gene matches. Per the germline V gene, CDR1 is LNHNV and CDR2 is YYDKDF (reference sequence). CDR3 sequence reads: CATSAGGSYNEQFF. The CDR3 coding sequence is TGTGCCACCAGCGCGGGGGGATCCTACAATGAGCAGTTCTTC.

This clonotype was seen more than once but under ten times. This chain's CDR3 is CASGSGPHNEQFF. CDR3 bases: TGTGCCAGCGGATCAGGGCCACACAATGAGCAGTTCTTC. This chain connects TRBV6-1 to TRBJ2-1; TRBD1 might be the D (5 bases). The V end lost 8 bases, the J end lost 5 bases, and 13 bases lay between the germline ends. The CDR3 is 13 residues long. Germline-derived CDR1 and CDR2 are MNHNS and SASEGT.

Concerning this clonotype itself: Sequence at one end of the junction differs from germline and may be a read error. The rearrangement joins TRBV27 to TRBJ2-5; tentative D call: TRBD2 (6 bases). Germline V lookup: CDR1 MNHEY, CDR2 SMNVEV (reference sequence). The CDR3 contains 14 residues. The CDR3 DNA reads TGTGCCGGGCGCGGGGCCCGTGAGCAAGACACCCAGTACTTC. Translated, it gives CAGRGAREQDTQYF.

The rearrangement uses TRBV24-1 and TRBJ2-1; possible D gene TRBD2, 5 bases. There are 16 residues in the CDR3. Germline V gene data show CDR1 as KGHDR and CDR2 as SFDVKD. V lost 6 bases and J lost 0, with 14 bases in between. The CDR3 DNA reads TGTGCCACCAGTCCCCGAACTGGGAGCTCCTACAATGAGCAGTTCTTC. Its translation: CATSPRTGSSYNEQFF.

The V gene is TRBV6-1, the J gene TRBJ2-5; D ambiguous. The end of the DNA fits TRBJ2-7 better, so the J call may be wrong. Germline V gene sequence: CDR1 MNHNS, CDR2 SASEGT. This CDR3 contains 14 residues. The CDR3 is CASSEGGSSDEQYF. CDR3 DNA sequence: TGTGCCAGCAGTGAAGGGGGTAGTTCCGACGAGCAGTACTTC.

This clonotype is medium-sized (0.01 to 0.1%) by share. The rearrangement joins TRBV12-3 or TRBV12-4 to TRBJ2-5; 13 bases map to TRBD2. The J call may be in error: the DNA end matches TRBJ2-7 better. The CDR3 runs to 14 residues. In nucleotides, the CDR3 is TGTGCCAGCAGTACTAGCGGGAGGGCCTCCGAGCAGTACTTC. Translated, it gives CASSTSGRASEQYF.

The CDR3 sequence is CASSSTQGLLETQYF. The CDR3 DNA reads TGTGCCAGCAGTTCGACCCAGGGACTATTGGAGACCCAGTACTTC. V gene TRBV6-5 combines with J gene TRBJ2-5, with TRBD2 matching 7 bases. This CDR3 is 15 amino acids long. Germline V gene data show CDR1 as MNHEY and CDR2 as SVGAGI. After removal of 4 bases from V and 5 bases from J, the junction contained 10 bases not matched to a gene.

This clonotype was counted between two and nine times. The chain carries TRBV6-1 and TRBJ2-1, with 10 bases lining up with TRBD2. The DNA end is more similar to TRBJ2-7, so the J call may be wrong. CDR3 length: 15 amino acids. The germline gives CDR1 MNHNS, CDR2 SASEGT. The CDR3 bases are TGTGCCAGCAGTGGGGAAGCGGGAGGGGCCTACGAGCAGTACTTC. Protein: CASSGEAGGAYEQYF.